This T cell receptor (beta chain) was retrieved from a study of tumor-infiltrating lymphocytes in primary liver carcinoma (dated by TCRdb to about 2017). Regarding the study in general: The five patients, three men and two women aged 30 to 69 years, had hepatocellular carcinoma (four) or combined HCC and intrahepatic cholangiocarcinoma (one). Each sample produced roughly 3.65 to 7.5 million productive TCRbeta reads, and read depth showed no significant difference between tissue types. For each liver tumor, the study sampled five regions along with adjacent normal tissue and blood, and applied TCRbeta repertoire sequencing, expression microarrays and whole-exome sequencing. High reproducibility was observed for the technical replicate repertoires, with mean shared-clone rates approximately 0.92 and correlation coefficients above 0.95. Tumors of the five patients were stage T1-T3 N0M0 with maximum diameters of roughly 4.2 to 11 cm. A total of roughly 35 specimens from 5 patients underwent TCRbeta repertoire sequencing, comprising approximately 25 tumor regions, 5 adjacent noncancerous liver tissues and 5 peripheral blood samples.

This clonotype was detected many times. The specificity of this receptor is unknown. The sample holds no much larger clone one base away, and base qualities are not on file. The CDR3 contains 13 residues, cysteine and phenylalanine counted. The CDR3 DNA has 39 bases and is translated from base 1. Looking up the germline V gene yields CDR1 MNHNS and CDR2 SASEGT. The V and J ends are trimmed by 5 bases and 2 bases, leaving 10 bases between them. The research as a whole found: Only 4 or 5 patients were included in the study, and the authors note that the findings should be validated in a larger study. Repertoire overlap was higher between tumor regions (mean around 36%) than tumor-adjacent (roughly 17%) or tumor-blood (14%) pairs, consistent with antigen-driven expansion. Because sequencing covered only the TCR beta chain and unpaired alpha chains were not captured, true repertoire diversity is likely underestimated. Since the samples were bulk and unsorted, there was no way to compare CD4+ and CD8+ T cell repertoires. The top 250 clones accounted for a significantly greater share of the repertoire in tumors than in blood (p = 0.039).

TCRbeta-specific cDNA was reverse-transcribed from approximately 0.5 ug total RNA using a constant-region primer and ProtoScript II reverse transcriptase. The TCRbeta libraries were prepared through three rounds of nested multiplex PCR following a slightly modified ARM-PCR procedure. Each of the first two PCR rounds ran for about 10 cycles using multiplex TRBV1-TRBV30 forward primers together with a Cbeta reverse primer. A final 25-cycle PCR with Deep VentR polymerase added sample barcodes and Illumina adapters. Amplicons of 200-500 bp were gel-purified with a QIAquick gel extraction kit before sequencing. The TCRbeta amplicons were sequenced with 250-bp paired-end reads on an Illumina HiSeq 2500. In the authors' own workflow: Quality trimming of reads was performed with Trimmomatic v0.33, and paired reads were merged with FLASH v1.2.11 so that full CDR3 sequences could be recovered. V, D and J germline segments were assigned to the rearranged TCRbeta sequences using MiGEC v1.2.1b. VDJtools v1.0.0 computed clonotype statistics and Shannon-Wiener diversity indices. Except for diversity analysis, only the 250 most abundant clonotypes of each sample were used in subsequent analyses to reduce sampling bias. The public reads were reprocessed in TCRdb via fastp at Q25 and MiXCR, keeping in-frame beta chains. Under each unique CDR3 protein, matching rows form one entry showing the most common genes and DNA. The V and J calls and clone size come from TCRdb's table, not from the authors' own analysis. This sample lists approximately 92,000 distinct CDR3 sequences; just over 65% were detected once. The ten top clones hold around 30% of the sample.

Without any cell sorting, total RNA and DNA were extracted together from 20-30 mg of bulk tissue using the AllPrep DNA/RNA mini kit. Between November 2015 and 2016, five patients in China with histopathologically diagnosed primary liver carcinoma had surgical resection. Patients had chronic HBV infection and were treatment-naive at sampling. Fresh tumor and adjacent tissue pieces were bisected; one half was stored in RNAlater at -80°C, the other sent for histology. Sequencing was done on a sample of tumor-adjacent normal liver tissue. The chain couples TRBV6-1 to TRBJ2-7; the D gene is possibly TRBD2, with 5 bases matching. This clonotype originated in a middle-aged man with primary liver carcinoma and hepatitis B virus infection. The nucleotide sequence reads TGTGCCAGCAGTCCCTCACTAGCCTACGAGCAGTACTTC. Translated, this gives CASSPSLAYEQYF.